This T cell receptor (beta chain) derives from a study of T cell responses to AZD1222 COVID-19 vaccine. Using immunoSEQ multiplex PCR, the repertoire was profiled, and TCRdb retains in-frame clones only, with some absent. This table has 150,000 or so clones, roughly 92% appearing once. This CDR3 contains 14 residues. The germline CDR1 and CDR2 sequences are SNHLY and FYNNEI. The V gene lost 0 bases and the J gene lost 8 bases, with 14 bases spanning the gap. This specimen was peripheral blood, taken on day 0 of AZD1222 vaccination. This chain uses TRBV2 with TRBJ2-7; D gene unclear. The receptor's source is an adult in good health. The CDR3 reads CASSEAQRVGKQYF. The CDR3 DNA reads TGTGCCAGCAGTGAAGCGCAAAGGGTCGGTAAGCAGTACTTC. The variable domain in full, completed from reference TRBV2 and TRBJ2-7, reads EPEVTQTPSHQVTQMGQEVILRCVPISNHLYFYWYRQILGQKVEFLVSFYNNEISEKSEIFDDQFSVERPDGSNFTLKIRSTKLEDSAMYFCASSEAQRVGKQYFGPGTRLTVT.